Sequencing of this T cell receptor beta chain was carried out in a study of T cells in Graves' hyperthyroidism and ophthalmopathy. Regions amplified from RNA transcripts were the TCR beta CDR3 regions. First-round RT-PCR of the TCR CDR3 relied on the HTBI primer set. TCRdb passed the multiplex PCR reads through MiXCR, listing each CDR3 protein once. The sample records approximately 380,000 distinct CDR3 sequences, 15% to 20% being singletons. This clonotype was counted many times. The antigen remains unidentified. The CDR3 is 14 residues long. Germline V gene data show CDR1 as GTSNPN and CDR2 as SVGIG (reference sequence). V lost 0 bases and J lost 6, with 14 bases in between. Exclusion followed for patients with uncontrolled infection, other autoimmune disease, pregnancy or lactation. Each 10 ml fresh peripheral blood draw supplied the PBMCs. Study-wide results and limits: Most expanded thyroid clonotypes above 0.001 also appeared in blood.

Sequenced input: blood. The clonotype was recovered from a woman under 30 with Graves' hyperthyroidism. The chain is built from TRBV30 and TRBJ2-5, with TRBD1 as a possible D gene (5 bases). This CDR3 reads CAWSVGVGKQTQYF. CDR3 nucleotides: TGTGCCTGGAGTGTAGGGGTTGGGAAACAGACCCAGTACTTC.